What follows describes a single T cell receptor beta chain. What this receptor recognizes is not known. It has no much larger one-base neighbor in the sample; base qualities were not kept. This sample stems from a study of T cells after somatic rescue of genetic block (dated by TCRdb to 2018 to 2020). Background for the entire study: The study assessed how robust, over the long term, a T-cell system was when the system had developed through somatic rescue of a genetic block in T-cell development.

Library creation used the immunoSEQ multiplex PCR assay. TCRdb carries this immuneACCESS record with in-frame sequences only. Its versions omit some clonotypes, under half of them owing to an unresolved V gene in the studies checked, with the rest unexplained. The sample profile shows over 95,000 clones; 85% to 95% of them were found once. The ten most abundant clones make up approximately 1.4% of the sample. This sequence was found in a woman in her late teens or twenties. Sequenced: peripheral blood mononuclear cells (PBMCs).

The CDR3 region: CASSLGPPEAFF. The sequence in DNA is TGTGCCAGCAGCTTAGGGCCCCCTGAAGCTTTCTTT. The chain is assembled from TRBV7-2 and TRBJ1-1, with the D gene not confidently named. CDR1 SGHTA and CDR2 FQGNSA are derived from the germline V gene. Counted from cysteine to phenylalanine, this CDR3 has 12 amino acids. The sequence is cut down to CDR3 DNA, 36 bases in frame from base 1. V gives up 1 base and J gives up 6 bases, and the segment between their germline ends measures 6 bases. The CDR3 plus the reference TRBV7-2 and TRBJ1-1 genes for the other parts give the full variable domain: GAGVSQSPSNKVTEKGKDVELRCDPISGHTALYWYRQSLGQGLEFLIYFQGNSAPDKSGLPSDRFSAERTGGSVSTLTIQRTQQEDSAVYLCASSLGPPEAFFGQGTRLTVV.